This T cell receptor beta chain derives from a study of T cell repertoires in cytomegalovirus infection. The overall study: Public TCR beta signatures provided an indication of both CMV infection and a matching HLA type.

Study outcomes and limitations: There were HLA-C-restricted CMV-specific TCR beta clonotypes dominating the ex vivo response. Summed public TCR beta family frequency identified CMV carriers bearing the relevant HLA.

With V trimmed by 2 bases and J by 8 bases, 6 bases remained unmatched. In germline, CDR1 is LGHNA, CDR2 YNFKEQ. This CDR3 has 15 residues. This clonotype was seen only a few times. Its antigen is unidentified. TCRdb reprocessed the reads via MiXCR and lists one record per CDR3 protein. Counted here are approximately 500,000 distinct CDR3 sequences, 16% occurring once; the ten biggest clones make up under 30%. The V and J genes are TRBV4-2 and TRBJ2-1; 10 bases map to TRBD2. Sequenced input: CD8+ T cells from PBMCs. This sequence originates from a human donor in good health (CMV status not recorded). Some clones in this sample may be carry-over from other donors' samples. CDR3 DNA: TGTGCCAGCAGCCAAATAGCGGGAGGTCTCCATGAGCAGTTCTTC. It translates to CASSQIAGGLHEQFF.